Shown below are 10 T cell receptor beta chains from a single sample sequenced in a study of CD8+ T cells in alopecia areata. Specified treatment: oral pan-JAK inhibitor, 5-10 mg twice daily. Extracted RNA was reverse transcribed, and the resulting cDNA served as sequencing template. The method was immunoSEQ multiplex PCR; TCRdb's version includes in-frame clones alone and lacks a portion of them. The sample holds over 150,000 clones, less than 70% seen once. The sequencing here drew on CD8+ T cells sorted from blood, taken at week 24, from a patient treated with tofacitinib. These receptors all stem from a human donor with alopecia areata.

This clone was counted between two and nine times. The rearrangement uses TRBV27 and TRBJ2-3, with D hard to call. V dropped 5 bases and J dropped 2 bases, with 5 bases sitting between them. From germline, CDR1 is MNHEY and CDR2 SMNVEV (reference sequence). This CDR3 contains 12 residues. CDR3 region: CASSQFTDTQYF. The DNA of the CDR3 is TGTGCCAGCAGTCAGTTCACAGATACGCAGTATTTT.

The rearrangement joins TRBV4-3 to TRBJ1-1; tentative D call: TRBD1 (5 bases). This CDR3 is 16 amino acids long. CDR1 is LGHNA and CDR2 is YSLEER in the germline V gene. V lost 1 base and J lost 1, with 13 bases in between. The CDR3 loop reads CASSQASEGQNTEAFF. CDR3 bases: TGCGCCAGCAGCCAAGCCAGCGAAGGACAGAACACTGAAGCTTTCTTT.

The CDR3 region is CASSPGQGISPLHF. In nucleotides, the CDR3 is TGTGCCAGCAGTCCTGGACAGGGGATTTCACCCCTCCACTTT. The rearrangement links TRBV7-2 to TRBJ1-6, with 9 bases that match TRBD1. Unmatched junction bases numbered 6, after V lost 6 bases and J lost 9 bases. In germline, CDR1 is SGHTA, CDR2 FQGNSA. The CDR3 has 14 residues.

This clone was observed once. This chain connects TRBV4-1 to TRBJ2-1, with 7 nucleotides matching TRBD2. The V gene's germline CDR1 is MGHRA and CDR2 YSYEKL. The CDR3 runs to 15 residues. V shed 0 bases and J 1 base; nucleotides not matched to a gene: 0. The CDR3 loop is CASSQEGGSYNEQFF. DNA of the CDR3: TGCGCCAGCAGCCAAGAGGGGGGGTCCTACAATGAGCAGTTCTTC.

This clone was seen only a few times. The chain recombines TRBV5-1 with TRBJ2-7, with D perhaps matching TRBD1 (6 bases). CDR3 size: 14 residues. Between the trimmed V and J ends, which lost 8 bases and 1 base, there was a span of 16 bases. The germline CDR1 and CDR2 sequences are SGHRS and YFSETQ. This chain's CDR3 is CASYGGHGSYEQYF. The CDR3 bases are TGCGCCAGTTATGGGGGACACGGATCCTACGAGCAGTACTTC.

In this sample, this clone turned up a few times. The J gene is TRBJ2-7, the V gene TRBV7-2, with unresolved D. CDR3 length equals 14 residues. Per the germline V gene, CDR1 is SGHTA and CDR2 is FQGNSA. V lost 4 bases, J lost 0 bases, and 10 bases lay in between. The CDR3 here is CASSYDSGSYEQYF. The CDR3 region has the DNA TGTGCCAGCAGCTACGATAGTGGCTCCTACGAGCAGTACTTC.

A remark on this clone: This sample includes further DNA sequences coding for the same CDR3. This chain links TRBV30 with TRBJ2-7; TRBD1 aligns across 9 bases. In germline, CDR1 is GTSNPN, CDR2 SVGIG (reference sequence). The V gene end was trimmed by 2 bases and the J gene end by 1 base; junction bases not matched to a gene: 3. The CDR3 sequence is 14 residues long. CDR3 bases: TGTGCCTGGAGTCCCGGGACAGGGTCCTACGAGCAGTACTTC. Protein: CAWSPGTGSYEQYF.

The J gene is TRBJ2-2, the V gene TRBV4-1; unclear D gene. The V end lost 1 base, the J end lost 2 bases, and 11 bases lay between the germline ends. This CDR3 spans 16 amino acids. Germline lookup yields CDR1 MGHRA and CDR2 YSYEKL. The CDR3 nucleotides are TGCGCCAGCAGCCAAGTAGGGTGGGGAAACACCGGGGAGCTGTTTTTT. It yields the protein CASSQVGWGNTGELFF.

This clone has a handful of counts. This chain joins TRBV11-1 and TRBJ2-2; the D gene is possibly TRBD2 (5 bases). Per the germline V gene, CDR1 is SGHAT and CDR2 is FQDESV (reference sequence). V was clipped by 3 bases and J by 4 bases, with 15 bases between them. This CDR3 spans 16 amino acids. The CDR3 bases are TGTGCCAGCAGCTTGGACGAATCGGCGGGCACCGGGGAGCTGTTTTTT. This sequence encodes CASSLDESAGTGELFF.

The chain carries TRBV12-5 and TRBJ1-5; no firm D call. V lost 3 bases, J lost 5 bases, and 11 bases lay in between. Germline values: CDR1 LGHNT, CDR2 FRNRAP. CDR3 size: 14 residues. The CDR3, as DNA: TGTGCTAGTGGTTTAGGGCAGCAAGATCAGCCCCAGCATTTT. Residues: CASGLGQQDQPQHF.